A selection of T cell receptor beta chains follows, all from one sample in a study of Graves' ophthalmopathy and Graves' hyperthyroidism. TCRdb re-called the multiplex PCR reads with MiXCR, one entry per CDR3 protein. The sample lists approximately 700,000 distinct CDR3 sequences; about 44% were seen once. The specimen sequenced was peripheral blood. These receptors were collected from an adult man with Graves' ophthalmopathy. Both conserved end residues are part of each CDR3. A D gene is named only where the DNA matches it firmly. Expanded clones are given a class, and other clones once, few, many or no size at all.

abundance | d_gene | j_gene | v_gene | CDR3nt | CDR3aa
few | . | TRBJ2-7 | TRBV19 | TGTGCCAGTAGTACTCGGTTCGGGGACGAGCAGTACTTC | CASSTRFGDEQYF
many | . | TRBJ1-4 | TRBV15 | TGTGCCACCAGCCCCGGTACCTCAGGGAGTGAAAAACTGTTTTTT | CATSPGTSGSEKLFF
. | TRBD1 | TRBJ2-5 | TRBV6-2/TRBV6-3 | TGTGCCAGCAGTTACTCGTACCGGAGACAGGGACGAGAGACCCAGTACTTC | CASSYSYRRQGRETQYF
many | . | TRBJ1-6 | TRBV14 | TGTGCCAGCAGCCAAGTAACAGGAGATCAGGTTCACTTT | CASSQVTGDQVHF
. | . | TRBJ1-5 | TRBV20-1 | TGCAGTGCTGGGGACGGGAGCAATCAGCCCCAGCATTTT | CSAGDGSNQPQHF
. | . | TRBJ1-5 | TRBV2 | TGTGCCAGCTGGGGGGGTAATCAGCCCCAGCATTTT | CASWGGNQPQHF
few | . | TRBJ1-6 | TRBV14 | TGTGCCAGCAGCCAAGACAACCGAGGCCTAGGTTCACCCCTCCACTTT | CASSQDNRGLGSPLHF
few | . | TRBJ2-2 | TRBV7-2 | TGTGCCAGCAGCCGTAGGAGGACGAACACCGGGGAGCTGTTTTTT | CASSRRRTNTGELFF
. | . | TRBJ1-2 | TRBV9 | TGTGCCCACAGTAACTATGGCTACACCTTC | CAHSNYGYTF
few | . | TRBJ1-2 | TRBV12-3/TRBV12-4 | TGTGCCAGCAGTGAACTGGGGACAACAATCGGCTATGGCTACACCTTC | CASSELGTTIGYGYTF
once | TRBD1 | TRBJ2-5 | TRBV7-7 | TGTGCTAGCAGCTTAGGCCCACGACAGGGGCGCACGGAGACCCAGTACTTC | CASSLGPRQGRTETQYF
few | . | TRBJ2-2 | TRBV25-1 | TGTGCCAGCGCGGTCGGCACCGGGGAGCTGTTTTTT | CASAVGTGELFF
. | TRBD2 | TRBJ2-5 | TRBV7-7 | TGTGCCAGCAGCTTAGCCGGGGGGGCCTCGAGGGAGACCCAGTACTTC | CASSLAGGASRETQYF
. | . | TRBJ1-5 | TRBV19 | TGTGCCAGTATCCCTAGCAATCAGCCCCAGCATTTT | CASIPSNQPQHF
once | TRBD1 | TRBJ1-6 | TRBV7-8 | TGTGCCAGCAGCCAACAGGGGGTGCCCCTCCACTTT | CASSQQGVPLHF
many | TRBD1 | TRBJ1-2 | TRBV29-1 | TGCAGCGTTGTCCCCCCAAGGACAGGGACTAACTATGGCTACACCTTC | CSVVPPRTGTNYGYTF
. | . | TRBJ2-7 | TRBV15 | TGTGCCACCAGCAGAGGGACAGCCAGCTTGTCGGAACAGTACTTC | CATSRGTASLSEQYF
few | . | TRBJ2-7 | TRBV6-6 | TGTGCCAGCAGTTACTTGGATCAGCGGTCCTACGAGCAGTACTTC | CASSYLDQRSYEQYF
. | . | TRBJ2-2 | TRBV7-9 | TGTGCCAGCAGCTTAGTTCCAGGGACCGGGGAGCTGTTTTTT | CASSLVPGTGELFF
many | . | TRBJ1-2 | TRBV7-9 | TGTGCCAGCAGCTCCGGGACAACTGACGGCTACACCTTC | CASSSGTTDGYTF
. | . | TRBJ1-4 | TRBV25-1 | TGTGCCAGCAGTGATGGGGGGGCCAGTGAAAAACTGTTTTTT | CASSDGGASEKLFF
. | . | TRBJ1-6 | TRBV19 | TGTGCCAGTAGTACAGGGGAAGATAATTCACCCCTCCACTTT | CASSTGEDNSPLHF
. | . | TRBJ1-1 | TRBV6-1 | TGTGCCAGCAGTGAGGGGGTGAGGGGCCACACTGAAGCTTTCTTT | CASSEGVRGHTEAFF
few | . | TRBJ2-2 | TRBV7-9 | TGTGCCAGCAGCTTAATTCTAGCCGGGGAGCTGTTTTTT | CASSLILAGELFF
few | TRBD2 | TRBJ2-6 | TRBV12-3/TRBV12-4 | TGTGCCAGCAGTTTAATCGGACTAGCGGGGGATGGGGCCAACGTCCTGACTTTC | CASSLIGLAGDGANVLTF
many | TRBD1 | TRBJ1-6 | TRBV20-1 | TGCAGTGCTGGACAGGCGGTGCCTTCACCCCTCCACTTT | CSAGQAVPSPLHF